Listed below are T cell receptor beta chains from one sample, sequenced in a study of T cells after yellow fever vaccination. MiXCR was run by TCRdb on the 5' RACE reads, yielding one entry per CDR3 protein. The sample includes 610,000 or so distinct CDR3 sequences, around 12% of them seen just once. Specimen: PBMCs, collected on the day of the yellow fever booster vaccination. These receptors were obtained from a man in his thirties or forties who received the YFV17D yellow fever vaccine. Each CDR3 is given with its conserved first and last residue.

v_gene,j_gene,len,CDR3aa
TRBV11-2,TRBJ2-2,16,CASSLESQGAAGELFF
TRBV7-7,TRBJ2-2,16,CASSLTGLSNTGELFF
TRBV30,TRBJ1-1,13,CAWSVDMNTEAFF
TRBV7-2,TRBJ2-7,13,CASSLGLAHEQYF
TRBV11-2,TRBJ1-4,16,CASSLDIPGVKEKLFF
TRBV7-8,TRBJ1-1,12,CASSSSSPWAFF
TRBV12-3/TRBV12-4,TRBJ2-1,14,CASSLVGGGNEQFF
TRBV4-3,TRBJ2-2,17,CASTQGAGSRSTGELFF
TRBV18,TRBJ2-5,13,CASSPRDEETQYF
TRBV27,TRBJ2-1,16,CASSFRLAGAYNEQFF
TRBV14,TRBJ2-3,12,CASSQDRNTQYF
TRBV20-1,TRBJ1-2,11,CSAVVEPGYTF
TRBV30,TRBJ1-1,14,CACPTQGPTPEAFF
TRBV7-6,TRBJ2-1,14,CARGTGQGSNEQFF
TRBV30,TRBJ1-1,14,CAWSGNSVLTEAFF
TRBV20-1,TRBJ2-2,13,CSIQESDTGELFF
TRBV5-1,TRBJ2-7,16,CASSSLLAGPVNEQYF
TRBV11-2,TRBJ1-3,15,CASSISRPRGNTIYF
TRBV6-2/TRBV6-3,TRBJ2-7,16,CASSTPGQGSSYEQYF
TRBV24-1,TRBJ2-5,15,CATSDSGTGDETQYF
TRBV7-6,TRBJ1-3,13,CASSSDRVDTIYF
TRBV7-6,TRBJ2-5,15,CASSLYRQGAETQYF
TRBV4-3,TRBJ2-7,14,CASSEGPASIEQYF
TRBV5-1,TRBJ2-3,17,CASSLGTAPRGADTQYF
TRBV9,TRBJ2-1,18,CASSVAMPRASSYNEQFF
TRBV18,TRBJ1-2,14,CASSPSGREEGYTF
TRBV20-1,TRBJ1-1,13,CSARPSGVGEAFF
TRBV7-2,TRBJ2-5,14,CASSSTQGGETQYF
TRBV19,TRBJ2-1,15,CASTLGDGPYNEQFF